Described below is a single T cell receptor (beta chain) sequence and its context. The CDR3 runs 12 residues. Trimming pared 6 bases from V and 5 bases from J, leaving 9 bases between. Germline V gives CDR1 KGHDR, CDR2 SFDVKD. The data belong to a study of blood T cell repertoires in COVID-19. Participant ages covered roughly 18 to 89 years across around 25 US areas. Participants were placed into cohorts based on the clinical history they reported. Measured with immunoSEQ multiplex PCR; TCRdb has only the in-frame clones, and not every one. The sample shows roughly 160,000 clones, approximately 86% of them seen only once.

The chain couples TRBV24-1 to TRBJ2-5, with D uncertain. Sequenced material: PBMCs or T cells enriched from blood (not recorded which). This TCR was sampled from a man aged 55 to 70 who had recovered from COVID-19. For the CDR3, the DNA is TGTGCCACCAGTCACGGTGAGGAGACCCAGTACTTC. As protein: CATSHGEETQYF.